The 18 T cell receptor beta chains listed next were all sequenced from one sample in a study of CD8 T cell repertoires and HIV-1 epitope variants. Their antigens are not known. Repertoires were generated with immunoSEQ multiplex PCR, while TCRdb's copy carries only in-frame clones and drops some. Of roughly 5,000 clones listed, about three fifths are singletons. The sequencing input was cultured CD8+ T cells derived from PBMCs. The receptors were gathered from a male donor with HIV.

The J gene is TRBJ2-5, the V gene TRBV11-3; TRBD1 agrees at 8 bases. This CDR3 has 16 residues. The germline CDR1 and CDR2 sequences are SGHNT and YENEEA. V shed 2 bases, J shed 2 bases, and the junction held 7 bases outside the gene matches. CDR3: CASSLRTGSKQETQYF. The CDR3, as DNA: TGTGCCAGCAGCTTACGGACAGGGTCGAAACAAGAGACCCAGTACTTC.

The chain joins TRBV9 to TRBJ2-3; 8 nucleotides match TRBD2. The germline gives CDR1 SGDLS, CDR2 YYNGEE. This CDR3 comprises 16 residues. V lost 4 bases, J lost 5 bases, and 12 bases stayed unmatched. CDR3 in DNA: TGTGCCAGCAGCCCTTTAGCGGGGCCTGTCGGAGATACGCAGTATTTT. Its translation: CASSPLAGPVGDTQYF.

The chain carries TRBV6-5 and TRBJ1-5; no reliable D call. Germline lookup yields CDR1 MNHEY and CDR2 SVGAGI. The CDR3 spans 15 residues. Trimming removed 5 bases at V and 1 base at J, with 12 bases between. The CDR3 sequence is CASSPYSGSNQPQHF. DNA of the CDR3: TGTGCCAGCAGTCCCTACTCGGGGAGCAATCAGCCCCAGCATTTT.

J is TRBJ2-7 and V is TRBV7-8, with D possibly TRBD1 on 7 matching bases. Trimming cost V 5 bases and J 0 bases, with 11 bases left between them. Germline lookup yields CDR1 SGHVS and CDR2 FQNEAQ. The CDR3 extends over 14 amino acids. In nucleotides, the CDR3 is TGTGCCAGCAGCCAGGGGGGTAGCTCCTACGAGCAGTACTTC. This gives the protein CASSQGGSSYEQYF.

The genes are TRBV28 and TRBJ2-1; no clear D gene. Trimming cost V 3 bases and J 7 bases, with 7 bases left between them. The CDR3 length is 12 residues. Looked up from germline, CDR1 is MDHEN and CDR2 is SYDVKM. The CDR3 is CASSLGLNEQFF. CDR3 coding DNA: TGTGCCAGCAGTTTGGGGTTAAATGAGCAGTTCTTC.

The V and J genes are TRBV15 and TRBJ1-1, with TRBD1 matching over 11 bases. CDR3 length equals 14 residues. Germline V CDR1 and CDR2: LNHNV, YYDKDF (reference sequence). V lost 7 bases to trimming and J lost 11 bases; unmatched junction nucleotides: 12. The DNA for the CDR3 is TGTGCCACCAACCCTGGACAGGGGGCTTCAACGGCTTTCTTT. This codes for CATNPGQGASTAFF.

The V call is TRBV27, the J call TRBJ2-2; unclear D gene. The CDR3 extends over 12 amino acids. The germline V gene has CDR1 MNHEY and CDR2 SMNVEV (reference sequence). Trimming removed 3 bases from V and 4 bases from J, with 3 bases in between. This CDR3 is CASSFGTGELFF. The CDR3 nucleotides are TGTGCCAGCAGTTTCGGCACCGGGGAGCTGTTTTTT.

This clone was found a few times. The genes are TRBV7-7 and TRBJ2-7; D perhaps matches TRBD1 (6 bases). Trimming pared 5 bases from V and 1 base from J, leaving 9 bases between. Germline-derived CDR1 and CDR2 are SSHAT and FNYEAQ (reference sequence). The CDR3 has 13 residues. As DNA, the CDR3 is TGTGCCAGCAGCCCGGACAGTTCCTACGAGCAGTACTTC. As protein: CASSPDSSYEQYF.

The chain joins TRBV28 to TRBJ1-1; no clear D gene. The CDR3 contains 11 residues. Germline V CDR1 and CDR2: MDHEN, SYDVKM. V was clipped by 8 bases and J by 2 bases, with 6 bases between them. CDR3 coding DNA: TGTGCCAGCGAACTAAACACTGAAGCTTTCTTT. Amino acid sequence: CASELNTEAFF.

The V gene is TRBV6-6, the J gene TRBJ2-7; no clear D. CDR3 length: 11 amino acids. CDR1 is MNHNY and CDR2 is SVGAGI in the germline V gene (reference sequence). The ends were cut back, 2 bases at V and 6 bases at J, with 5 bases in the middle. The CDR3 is CASSYTGEQYF. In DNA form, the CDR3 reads TGTGCCAGCAGTTACACGGGCGAGCAGTACTTC.

CDR3 sequence: CASRPGTEYEQYF. The DNA for the CDR3 is TGTGCCAGCAGACCCGGGACAGAATACGAGCAGTACTTC. The rearrangement links TRBV7-9 to TRBJ2-7, with 7 nucleotides matching TRBD1. The CDR3 loop spans 13 amino acids. Germline values: CDR1 SEHNR, CDR2 FQNEAQ (reference sequence). V was clipped by 6 bases and J by 4 bases; unmatched bases: 6.

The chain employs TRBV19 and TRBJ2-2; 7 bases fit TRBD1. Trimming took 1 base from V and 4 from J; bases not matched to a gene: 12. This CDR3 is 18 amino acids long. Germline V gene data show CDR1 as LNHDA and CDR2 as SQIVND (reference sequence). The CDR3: CASSIALGEGAFTGELFF. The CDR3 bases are TGTGCCAGTAGTATAGCCCTTGGAGAGGGGGCCTTCACCGGGGAGCTGTTTTTT.

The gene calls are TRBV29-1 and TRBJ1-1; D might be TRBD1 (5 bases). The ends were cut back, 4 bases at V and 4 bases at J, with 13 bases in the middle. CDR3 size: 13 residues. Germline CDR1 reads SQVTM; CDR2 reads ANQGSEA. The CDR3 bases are TGCAGCGTTGGGGGGAGTAGGGTCACTGAAGCTTTCTTT. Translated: CSVGGSRVTEAFF.

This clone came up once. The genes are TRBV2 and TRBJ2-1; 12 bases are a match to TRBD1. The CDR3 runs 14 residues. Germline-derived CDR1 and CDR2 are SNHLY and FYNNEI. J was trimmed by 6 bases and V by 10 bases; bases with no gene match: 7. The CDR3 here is CATPGTGGFNEQFF. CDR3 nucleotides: TGTGCCACGCCCGGGACAGGGGGCTTCAATGAGCAGTTCTTC.

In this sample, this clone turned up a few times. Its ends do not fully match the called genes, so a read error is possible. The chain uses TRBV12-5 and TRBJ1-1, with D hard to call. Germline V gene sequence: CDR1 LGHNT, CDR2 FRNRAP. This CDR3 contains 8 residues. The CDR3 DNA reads TGCGTCACGCGAGGCGCTTTCTTT. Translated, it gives CVTRGAFF.

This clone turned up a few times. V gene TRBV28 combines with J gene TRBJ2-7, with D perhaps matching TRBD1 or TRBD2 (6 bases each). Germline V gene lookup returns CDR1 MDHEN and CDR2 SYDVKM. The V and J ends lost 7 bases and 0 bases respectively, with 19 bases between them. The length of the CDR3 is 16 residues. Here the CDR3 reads CASTAPSGGSSYEQYF. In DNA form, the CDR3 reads TGTGCCAGCACCGCCCCGTCCGGGGGCAGCTCCTACGAGCAGTACTTC.

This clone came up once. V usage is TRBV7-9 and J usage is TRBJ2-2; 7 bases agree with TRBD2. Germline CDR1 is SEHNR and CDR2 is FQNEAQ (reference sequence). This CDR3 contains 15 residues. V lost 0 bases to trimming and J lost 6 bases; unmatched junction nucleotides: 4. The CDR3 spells CASSLAGGPSGELFF. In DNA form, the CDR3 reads TGTGCCAGCAGCTTAGCGGGAGGGCCTTCCGGGGAGCTGTTTTTT.

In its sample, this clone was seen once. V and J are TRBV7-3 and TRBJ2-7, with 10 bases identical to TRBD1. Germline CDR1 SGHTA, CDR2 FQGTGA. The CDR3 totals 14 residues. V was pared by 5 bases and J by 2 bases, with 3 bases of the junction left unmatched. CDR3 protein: CASSEGQGPYEQYF. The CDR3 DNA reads TGTGCCAGCAGCGAGGGACAGGGGCCCTACGAGCAGTACTTC.